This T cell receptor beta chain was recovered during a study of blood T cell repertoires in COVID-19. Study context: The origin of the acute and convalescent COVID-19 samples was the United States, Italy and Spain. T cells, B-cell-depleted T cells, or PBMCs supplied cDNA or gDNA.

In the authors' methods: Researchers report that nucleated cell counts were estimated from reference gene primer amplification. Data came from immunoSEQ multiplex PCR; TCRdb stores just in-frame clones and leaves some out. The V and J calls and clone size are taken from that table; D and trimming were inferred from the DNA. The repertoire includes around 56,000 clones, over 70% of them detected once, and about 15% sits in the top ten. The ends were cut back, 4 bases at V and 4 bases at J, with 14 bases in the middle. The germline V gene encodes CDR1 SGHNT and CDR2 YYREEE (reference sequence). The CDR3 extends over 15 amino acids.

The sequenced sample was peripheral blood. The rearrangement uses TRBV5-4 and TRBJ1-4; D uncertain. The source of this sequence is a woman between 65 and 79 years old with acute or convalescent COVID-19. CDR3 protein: CASSLRGVGNEKLFF. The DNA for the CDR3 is TGTGCCAGCAGCCTCCGAGGAGTGGGTAATGAAAAACTGTTTTTT.